The rows below give T cell receptor beta chains drawn from one sample of a study of T cells in Graves' hyperthyroidism and ophthalmopathy. One entry per CDR3 protein results from TCRdb running MiXCR on the multiplex PCR reads. The sample includes 220,000 or so distinct CDR3 sequences, over 15% of them seen just once. The sequencing input was blood. The source of these receptors is a young woman with Graves' ophthalmopathy. Each CDR3 is given with its conserved first and last residue. Fields, in order: CDR3 length, clone size, J gene, V gene, D gene, CDR3 protein, CDR3 DNA. A D gene is named only where the DNA matches it firmly. Clone size is stated in some rows and not others, as once, few, many or a class when expanded.

len: 14; abundance: -; j_gene: TRBJ1-3; v_gene: TRBV7-9; d_gene: -; CDR3aa: CASSPDRSFATIYF; CDR3nt: TGTGCCAGCAGCCCAGACAGGTCGTTCGCCACCATATATTTT
len: 17; abundance: many; j_gene: TRBJ1-1; v_gene: TRBV18; d_gene: -; CDR3aa: CASSPIAGAYLNTEAFF; CDR3nt: TGTGCCAGCTCACCTATTGCAGGGGCCTACCTGAACACTGAAGCTTTCTTT
len: 15; abundance: many; j_gene: TRBJ2-3; v_gene: TRBV5-1; d_gene: -; CDR3aa: CASSKGGPLEDTQYF; CDR3nt: TGCGCCAGCAGCAAGGGGGGGCCCTTGGAAGATACGCAGTATTTT
len: 15; abundance: many; j_gene: TRBJ1-3; v_gene: TRBV9; d_gene: -; CDR3aa: CASSVTGSSGNTIYF; CDR3nt: TGTGCCAGCAGCGTTACAGGGAGCTCTGGAAACACCATATATTTT
len: 13; abundance: -; j_gene: TRBJ2-7; v_gene: TRBV2; d_gene: TRBD1; CDR3aa: CASSGTGGREQYF; CDR3nt: TGTGCCAGCAGCGGGACAGGGGGACGCGAGCAGTACTTC
len: 11; abundance: -; j_gene: TRBJ1-1; v_gene: TRBV7-9; d_gene: -; CDR3aa: CAGSSLTEAFF; CDR3nt: TGTGCCGGCAGCTCGCTCACTGAGGCTTTCTTT
len: 20; abundance: -; j_gene: TRBJ2-5; v_gene: TRBV4-2; d_gene: TRBD2; CDR3aa: CASSQDPIVAGTSGVETQYF; CDR3nt: TGTGCCAGCAGCCAAGACCCTATCGTCGCCGGGACTAGCGGGGTAGAGACCCAGTACTTC
len: 16; abundance: once; j_gene: TRBJ2-3; v_gene: TRBV28; d_gene: TRBD2; CDR3aa: CASSFTSGKVTDTQYF; CDR3nt: TGTGCCAGCAGTTTCACCAGCGGGAAGGTAACAGATACGCAGTATTTT
len: 18; abundance: -; j_gene: TRBJ1-5; v_gene: TRBV28; d_gene: TRBD1; CDR3aa: CASSSLGTGGLTNQPQHF; CDR3nt: TGTGCCAGCAGTTCTCTCGGGACAGGGGGTCTGACCAATCAGCCCCAGCATTTT
len: 15; abundance: many; j_gene: TRBJ1-2; v_gene: TRBV28; d_gene: TRBD1; CDR3aa: CASSFLRGLGYGYTF; CDR3nt: TGTGCCAGCAGTTTTCTAAGGGGGCTCGGCTATGGCTACACCTTC
len: 15; abundance: many; j_gene: TRBJ2-5; v_gene: TRBV20-1; d_gene: -; CDR3aa: CSAGRRRGGVETQYF; CDR3nt: TGCAGTGCTGGCCGGAGGAGGGGGGGCGTGGAGACCCAGTACTTC
len: 13; abundance: many; j_gene: TRBJ1-5; v_gene: TRBV30; d_gene: -; CDR3aa: CACADKGGQPQHF; CDR3nt: TGTGCCTGTGCGGACAAGGGAGGGCAGCCCCAGCATTTT
len: 16; abundance: many; j_gene: TRBJ2-7; v_gene: TRBV6-2/TRBV6-3; d_gene: TRBD2; CDR3aa: CASSYQWAGETYEQYF; CDR3nt: TGTGCCAGCAGTTACCAGTGGGCGGGGGAGACCTACGAGCAGTACTTC
len: 13; abundance: many; j_gene: TRBJ2-7; v_gene: TRBV28; d_gene: -; CDR3aa: CASSPSPRPEQYF; CDR3nt: TGTGCCAGCAGCCCCTCCCCGCGTCCCGAGCAGTACTTC
len: 14; abundance: -; j_gene: TRBJ2-7; v_gene: TRBV20-1; d_gene: TRBD2; CDR3aa: CSADRLAESYEQYF; CDR3nt: TGCAGTGCGGATCGACTAGCGGAGTCCTACGAGCAGTACTTC
len: 15; abundance: -; j_gene: TRBJ2-7; v_gene: TRBV15; d_gene: -; CDR3aa: CATSRDRPGVSEQYF; CDR3nt: TGTGCCACCAGCAGAGATCGTCCGGGAGTTTCCGAGCAGTACTTC
len: 11; abundance: many; j_gene: TRBJ2-7; v_gene: TRBV3-1; d_gene: -; CDR3aa: CASSQGNEQYF; CDR3nt: TGTGCCAGCAGCCAAGGTAACGAGCAGTACTTC
len: 13; abundance: many; j_gene: TRBJ2-3; v_gene: TRBV7-9; d_gene: -; CDR3aa: CASSLATGDTQYF; CDR3nt: TGTGCCAGCAGCTTAGCGACGGGTGATACGCAGTATTTT
len: 14; abundance: many; j_gene: TRBJ2-5; v_gene: TRBV9; d_gene: -; CDR3aa: CASSGGGPWETQYF; CDR3nt: TGTGCCAGCAGCGGTGGGGGGCCGTGGGAGACCCAGTACTTC
len: 13; abundance: many; j_gene: TRBJ1-3; v_gene: TRBV4-2; d_gene: -; CDR3aa: CASSQDNGNTIYF; CDR3nt: TGTGCCAGCAGCCAAGATAATGGAAACACCATATATTTT
len: 14; abundance: many; j_gene: TRBJ2-5; v_gene: TRBV5-1; d_gene: -; CDR3aa: CASSLFDYRETQYF; CDR3nt: TGCGCCAGCAGCTTGTTCGACTATCGGGAGACCCAGTACTTC
len: 15; abundance: many; j_gene: TRBJ1-1; v_gene: TRBV9; d_gene: -; CDR3aa: CASSQGGGGSTEAFF; CDR3nt: TGTGCCAGCAGCCAAGGGGGTGGGGGTTCGACTGAAGCTTTCTTT
len: 13; abundance: many; j_gene: TRBJ2-1; v_gene: TRBV20-1; d_gene: -; CDR3aa: CSASWVAFNEQFF; CDR3nt: TGCAGTGCTAGTTGGGTCGCATTCAATGAGCAGTTCTTC
len: 15; abundance: many; j_gene: TRBJ1-2; v_gene: TRBV5-6; d_gene: TRBD1; CDR3aa: CASSFNRGSVYGYTF; CDR3nt: TGTGCCAGCAGCTTCAACAGGGGATCCGTCTATGGCTACACCTTC
len: 13; abundance: many; j_gene: TRBJ1-2; v_gene: TRBV12-3/TRBV12-4; d_gene: -; CDR3aa: CASSSGPLGGYTF; CDR3nt: TGTGCCAGCAGTTCGGGACCTCTGGGGGGCTACACCTTC
len: 14; abundance: many; j_gene: TRBJ2-5; v_gene: TRBV9; d_gene: TRBD2; CDR3aa: CASSARLAEETQYF; CDR3nt: TGTGCCAGCAGCGCCCGACTAGCGGAAGAGACCCAGTACTTC
len: 14; abundance: -; j_gene: TRBJ1-1; v_gene: TRBV7-2; d_gene: -; CDR3aa: CASILTVGGTEAFF; CDR3nt: TGTGCCAGCATCTTGACAGTGGGAGGCACTGAAGCTTTCTTT
len: 16; abundance: -; j_gene: TRBJ2-1; v_gene: TRBV5-4; d_gene: TRBD2; CDR3aa: CASSVDTSGSGNEQFF; CDR3nt: TGTGCCAGCAGCGTTGATACTAGCGGGAGTGGGAATGAGCAGTTCTTC
len: 11; abundance: many; j_gene: TRBJ2-1; v_gene: TRBV20-1; d_gene: -; CDR3aa: CSAPIPREQFF; CDR3nt: TGCAGTGCTCCGATACCGAGAGAGCAGTTCTTC
len: 11; abundance: many; j_gene: TRBJ2-7; v_gene: TRBV20-1; d_gene: -; CDR3aa: CSANTAYEQYF; CDR3nt: TGCAGTGCTAACACAGCCTACGAGCAGTACTTC
len: 17; abundance: many; j_gene: TRBJ1-2; v_gene: TRBV11-2; d_gene: -; CDR3aa: CASSSPVLLQGKKGYTF; CDR3nt: TGTGCCAGCAGCTCCCCGGTATTGTTGCAGGGTAAAAAGGGCTACACCTTC
len: 19; abundance: few; j_gene: TRBJ2-6; v_gene: TRBV18; d_gene: TRBD1; CDR3aa: CASSPVPGQGVSGANVLTF; CDR3nt: TGTGCCAGCTCACCTGTCCCGGGACAGGGGGTGTCTGGGGCCAACGTCCTGACTTTC
len: 11; abundance: many; j_gene: TRBJ2-1; v_gene: TRBV6-6; d_gene: -; CDR3aa: CASSYRDEQFF; CDR3nt: TGTGCCAGCAGTTACAGGGATGAGCAGTTCTTC
len: 15; abundance: many; j_gene: TRBJ2-7; v_gene: TRBV7-3; d_gene: TRBD1; CDR3aa: CASSVRDRRRYEQYF; CDR3nt: TGTGCCAGCAGCGTCCGGGACAGAAGGCGCTACGAGCAGTACTTC
len: 15; abundance: many; j_gene: TRBJ1-4; v_gene: TRBV10-3; d_gene: -; CDR3aa: CAISGGGASNEKLFF; CDR3nt: TGTGCCATCAGTGGAGGTGGGGCCTCTAATGAAAAACTGTTTTTT
len: 10; abundance: many; j_gene: TRBJ2-5; v_gene: TRBV2; d_gene: -; CDR3aa: CASMGETQYF; CDR3nt: TGTGCCAGCATGGGGGAGACCCAGTACTTC
len: 16; abundance: many; j_gene: TRBJ1-1; v_gene: TRBV27; d_gene: -; CDR3aa: CASSLSQGLVNTEAFF; CDR3nt: TGTGCCAGCAGTTTATCACAGGGATTGGTGAACACTGAAGCTTTCTTT
len: 16; abundance: -; j_gene: TRBJ2-3; v_gene: TRBV12-3/TRBV12-4; d_gene: TRBD2; CDR3aa: CASSPTSGGARDTQYF; CDR3nt: TGTGCCAGCAGTCCGACTAGCGGGGGGGCCAGGGATACGCAGTATTTT
len: 14; abundance: many; j_gene: TRBJ2-1; v_gene: TRBV2; d_gene: -; CDR3aa: CASSAKIPDNEQFF; CDR3nt: TGTGCCAGCAGTGCTAAGATACCTGACAATGAGCAGTTCTTC
len: 13; abundance: -; j_gene: TRBJ1-4; v_gene: TRBV19; d_gene: -; CDR3aa: CASSMGRWEKLFF; CDR3nt: TGTGCCAGTAGTATGGGGAGATGGGAAAAACTGTTTTTT
len: 15; abundance: many; j_gene: TRBJ1-3; v_gene: TRBV28; d_gene: -; CDR3aa: CASSSSAATFNTIYF; CDR3nt: TGTGCCAGCAGTTCGTCGGCAGCTACTTTTAACACCATATATTTT
len: 11; abundance: many; j_gene: TRBJ2-3; v_gene: TRBV29-1; d_gene: -; CDR3aa: CSLGARDTQYF; CDR3nt: TGCAGCCTCGGGGCCAGGGATACGCAGTATTTT
len: 15; abundance: many; j_gene: TRBJ2-5; v_gene: TRBV7-2; d_gene: TRBD2; CDR3aa: CASSLGTSGAETQYF; CDR3nt: TGTGCCAGCAGCCTAGGGACTAGCGGGGCAGAGACCCAGTACTTC
len: 16; abundance: -; j_gene: TRBJ2-7; v_gene: TRBV9; d_gene: TRBD2; CDR3aa: CASSPKLGGGSNEQYF; CDR3nt: TGTGCCAGCAGCCCTAAGCTTGGCGGGGGGTCCAATGAGCAGTACTTC
len: 15; abundance: many; j_gene: TRBJ2-7; v_gene: TRBV28; d_gene: -; CDR3aa: CASSALRDNPYEQYF; CDR3nt: TGTGCCAGCAGTGCCCTCCGGGACAACCCCTACGAGCAGTACTTC
len: 16; abundance: -; j_gene: TRBJ2-7; v_gene: TRBV10-2; d_gene: TRBD2; CDR3aa: CASSLGGSGRAYEQYF; CDR3nt: TGCGCCAGCAGCCTCGGGGGTAGCGGGCGCGCCTACGAGCAGTACTTC
len: 16; abundance: -; j_gene: TRBJ1-1; v_gene: TRBV3-1; d_gene: -; CDR3aa: CASSQSLAGGNTEAFF; CDR3nt: TGTGCCAGCAGCCAATCGCTAGCGGGAGGGAACACTGAAGCTTTCTTT
len: 16; abundance: many; j_gene: TRBJ2-7; v_gene: TRBV18; d_gene: -; CDR3aa: CASSPDRTGPLWEQYF; CDR3nt: TGTGCCAGCTCACCCGACCGTACCGGACCCTTATGGGAGCAGTACTTC
len: 12; abundance: many; j_gene: TRBJ2-7; v_gene: TRBV27; d_gene: -; CDR3aa: CASSQRAGEQYF; CDR3nt: TGTGCCAGCAGCCAGCGGGCGGGAGAGCAGTACTTC